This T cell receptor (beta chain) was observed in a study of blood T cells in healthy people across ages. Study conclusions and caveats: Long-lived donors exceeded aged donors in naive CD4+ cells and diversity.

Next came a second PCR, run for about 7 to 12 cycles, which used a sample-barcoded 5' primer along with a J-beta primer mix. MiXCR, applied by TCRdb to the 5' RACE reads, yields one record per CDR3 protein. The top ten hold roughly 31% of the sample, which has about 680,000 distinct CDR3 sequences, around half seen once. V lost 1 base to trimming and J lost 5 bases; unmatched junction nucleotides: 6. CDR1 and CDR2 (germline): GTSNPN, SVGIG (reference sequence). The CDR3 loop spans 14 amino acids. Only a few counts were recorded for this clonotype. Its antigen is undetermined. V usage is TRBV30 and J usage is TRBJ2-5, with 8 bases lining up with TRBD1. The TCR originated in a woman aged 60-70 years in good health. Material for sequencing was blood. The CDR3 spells CAWSGTQGAETQYF. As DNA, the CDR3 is TGTGCCTGGAGTGGAACCCAGGGGGCTGAGACCCAGTACTTC.